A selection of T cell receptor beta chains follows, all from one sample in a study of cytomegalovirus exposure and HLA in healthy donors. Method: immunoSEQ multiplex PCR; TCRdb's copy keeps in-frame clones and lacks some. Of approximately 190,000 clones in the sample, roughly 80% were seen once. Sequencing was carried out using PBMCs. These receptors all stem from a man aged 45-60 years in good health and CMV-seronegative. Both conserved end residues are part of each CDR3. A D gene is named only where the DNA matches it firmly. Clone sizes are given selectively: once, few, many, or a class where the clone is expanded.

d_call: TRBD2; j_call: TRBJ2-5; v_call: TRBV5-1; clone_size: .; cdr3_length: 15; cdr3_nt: TGCGCCAGCAGCTACCGGGAGGATTTCGTCGAGACCCAGTACTTC; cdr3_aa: CASSYREDFVETQYF
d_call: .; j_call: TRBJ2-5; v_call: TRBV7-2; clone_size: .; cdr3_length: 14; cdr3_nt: TGTGCCAGCAGCCTCGCGGGGGCCCAAGAGACCCAGTACTTC; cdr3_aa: CASSLAGAQETQYF
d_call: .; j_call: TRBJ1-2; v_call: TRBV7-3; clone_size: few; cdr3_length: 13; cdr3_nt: TGTGCCAGCAGTTACGGGGGGCGCGAGGGCTACACCTTC; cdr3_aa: CASSYGGREGYTF
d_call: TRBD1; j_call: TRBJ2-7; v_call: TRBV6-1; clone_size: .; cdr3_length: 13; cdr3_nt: TGTGCCAGCAGTGACGGACAGGGGTGGGAGCAGTACTTC; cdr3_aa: CASSDGQGWEQYF
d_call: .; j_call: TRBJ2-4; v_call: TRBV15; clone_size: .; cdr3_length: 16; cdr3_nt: TGTGCCACCAGCAGGAGCCAGGGCATGGCCAAAAACATTCAGTACTTC; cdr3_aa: CATSRSQGMAKNIQYF
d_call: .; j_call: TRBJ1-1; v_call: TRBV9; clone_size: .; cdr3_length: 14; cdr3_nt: TGTGCCAGCAGCCTAAGGACAGCGAACACTGAAGCTTTCTTT; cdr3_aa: CASSLRTANTEAFF
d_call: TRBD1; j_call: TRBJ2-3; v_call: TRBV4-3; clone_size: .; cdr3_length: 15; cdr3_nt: TGCGCCAGCAGCCAAGTTGAGGGGGCCACAGATACGCAGTATTTT; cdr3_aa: CASSQVEGATDTQYF
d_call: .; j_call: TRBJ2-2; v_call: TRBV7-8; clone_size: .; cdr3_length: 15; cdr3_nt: TGTGCCAGCAGCCTCCGGGACACCAACACCGGGGAGCTGTTTTTT; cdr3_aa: CASSLRDTNTGELFF
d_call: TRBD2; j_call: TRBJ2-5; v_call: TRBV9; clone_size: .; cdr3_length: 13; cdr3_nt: TGTGCCAGCAGTGCGGGAGGGCAAGAGACCCAGTACTTC; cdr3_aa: CASSAGGQETQYF
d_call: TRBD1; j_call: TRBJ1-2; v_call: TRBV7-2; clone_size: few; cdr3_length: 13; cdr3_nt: TGTGCCAGCAGCTTCGGGACAGGGACTGGCTACACCTTC; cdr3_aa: CASSFGTGTGYTF
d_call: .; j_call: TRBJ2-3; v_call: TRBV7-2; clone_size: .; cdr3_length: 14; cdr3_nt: TGTGCCAGCAGCTTATATCAGAGCACAGATACGCAGTATTTT; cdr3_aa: CASSLYQSTDTQYF
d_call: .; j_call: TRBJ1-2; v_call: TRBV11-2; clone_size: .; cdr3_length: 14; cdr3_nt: TGTGCCAGCAGCCCTGCTGGGGGCGGCTATGGCTACACCTTC; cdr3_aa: CASSPAGGGYGYTF
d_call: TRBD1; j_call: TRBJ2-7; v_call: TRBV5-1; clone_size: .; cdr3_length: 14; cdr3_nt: TGCGCCAGCAGCATGACAGGGGACTCGGGCGAGCAGTACTTC; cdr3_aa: CASSMTGDSGEQYF
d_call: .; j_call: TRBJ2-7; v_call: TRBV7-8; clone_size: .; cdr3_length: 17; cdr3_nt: TGTGCCAGCAGCTTAGAAACTAATAGGCCCCGCTCCTACGAGCAGTACTTC; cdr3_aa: CASSLETNRPRSYEQYF
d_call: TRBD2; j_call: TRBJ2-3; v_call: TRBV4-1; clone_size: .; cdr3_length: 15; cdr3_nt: TGCGCCAGCAGCCCCGGGGGGGGCGGCACAGATACGCAGTATTTT; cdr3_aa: CASSPGGGGTDTQYF
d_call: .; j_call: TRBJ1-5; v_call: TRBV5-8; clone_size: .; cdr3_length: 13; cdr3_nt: TGTGCCAGCAGCTCCGGGGGGAGTCAGCCCCAGCATTTT; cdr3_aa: CASSSGGSQPQHF
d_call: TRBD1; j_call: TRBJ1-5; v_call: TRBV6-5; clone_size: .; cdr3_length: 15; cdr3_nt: TGTGCCAGCAGTTACCTGACAGGGGGAAATCAGCCCCAGCATTTT; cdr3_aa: CASSYLTGGNQPQHF
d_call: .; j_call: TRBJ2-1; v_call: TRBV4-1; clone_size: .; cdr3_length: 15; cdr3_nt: TGCGCCAGCAGCAATGCGAGGACGGGACTTCTTGAGCAGTTCTTC; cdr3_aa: CASSNARTGLLEQFF
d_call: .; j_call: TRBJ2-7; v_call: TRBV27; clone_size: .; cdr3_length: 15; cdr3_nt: TGTGCCAGCAGTTCTCCAGGGCCCCGCTCCTACGAGCAGTACTTC; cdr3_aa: CASSSPGPRSYEQYF
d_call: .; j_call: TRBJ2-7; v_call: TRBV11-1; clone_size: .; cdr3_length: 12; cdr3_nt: TGTGCCAGCAGCGACCTCGGGTACGAGCAGTACTTC; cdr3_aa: CASSDLGYEQYF
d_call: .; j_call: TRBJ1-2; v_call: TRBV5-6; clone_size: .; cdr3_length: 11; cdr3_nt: TGTGCCAGCAGATCGGGGTATGGCTACACCTTC; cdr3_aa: CASRSGYGYTF
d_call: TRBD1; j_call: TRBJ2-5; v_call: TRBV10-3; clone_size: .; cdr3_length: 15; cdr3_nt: TGTGCCATCAGTGAGTCAAGGACAGGGAAAGAGACCCAGTACTTC; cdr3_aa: CAISESRTGKETQYF
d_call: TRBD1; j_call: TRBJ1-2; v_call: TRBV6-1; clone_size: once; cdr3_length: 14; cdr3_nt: TGTGCCAGCACCGGGACAGGGCAAAACGATGGCTACACCTTC; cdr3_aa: CASTGTGQNDGYTF
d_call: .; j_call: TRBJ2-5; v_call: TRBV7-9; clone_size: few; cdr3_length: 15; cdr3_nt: TGTGCCAGCAGCCCCCTGGCGAGAGGAGTGGAGACCCAGTACTTC; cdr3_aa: CASSPLARGVETQYF
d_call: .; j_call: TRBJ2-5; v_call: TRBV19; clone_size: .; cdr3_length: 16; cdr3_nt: TGTGCCAGTAGTACCCCGGGGGATCGGTACCAAGAGACCCAGTACTTC; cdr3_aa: CASSTPGDRYQETQYF
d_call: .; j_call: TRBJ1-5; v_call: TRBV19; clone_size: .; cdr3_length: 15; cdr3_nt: TGTGCCAGCCGAACGGGAGAGAGGGAGAATCAGCCCCAGCATTTT; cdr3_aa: CASRTGERENQPQHF
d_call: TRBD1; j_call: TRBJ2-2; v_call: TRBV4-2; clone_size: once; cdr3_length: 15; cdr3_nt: TGTGCCAGCAGCCAGGACAGGGGAGCCACCGGGGAGCTGTTTTTT; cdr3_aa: CASSQDRGATGELFF
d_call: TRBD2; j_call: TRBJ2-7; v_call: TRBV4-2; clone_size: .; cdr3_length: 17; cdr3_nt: TGTGCCAGCAGCCAAGATGGGACTAGCGGGGGGTTCTACGAGCAGTACTTC; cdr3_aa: CASSQDGTSGGFYEQYF
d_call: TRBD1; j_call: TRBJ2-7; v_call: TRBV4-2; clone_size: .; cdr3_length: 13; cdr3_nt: TGTGCCAGCAGCCGCCAGGACAGGGACGAGCAGTACTTC; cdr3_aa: CASSRQDRDEQYF
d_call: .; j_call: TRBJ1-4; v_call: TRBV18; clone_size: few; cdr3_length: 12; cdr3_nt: TGTGCCAGCTTGGCCCGCGGAGAAAAACTGTTTTTT; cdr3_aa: CASLARGEKLFF
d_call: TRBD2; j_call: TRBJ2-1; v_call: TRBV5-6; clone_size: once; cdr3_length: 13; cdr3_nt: TGTGCCAGCAGCTCCGGGACTAGCAATGAGCAGTTCTTC; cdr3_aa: CASSSGTSNEQFF
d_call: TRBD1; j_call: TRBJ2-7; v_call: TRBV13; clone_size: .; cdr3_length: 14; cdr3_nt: TGTGCCAGCAGCGACCGGGACAGGGGTTACGAGCAGTACTTC; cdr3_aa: CASSDRDRGYEQYF
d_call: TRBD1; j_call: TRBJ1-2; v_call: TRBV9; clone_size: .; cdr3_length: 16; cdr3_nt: TGTGCCAGCAGCGTAGACAGGGGGTCGGAAAACTATGGCTACACCTTC; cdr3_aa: CASSVDRGSENYGYTF
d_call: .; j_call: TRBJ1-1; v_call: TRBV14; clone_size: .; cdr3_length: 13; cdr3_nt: TGTGCCAGCAGCCCGGGGAGCCACACTGAAGCTTTCTTT; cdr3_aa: CASSPGSHTEAFF
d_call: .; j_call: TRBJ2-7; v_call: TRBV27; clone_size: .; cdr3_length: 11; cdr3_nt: TGTGCCAGCAGTGGGCGAGCCGAGCAGTACTTC; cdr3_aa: CASSGRAEQYF
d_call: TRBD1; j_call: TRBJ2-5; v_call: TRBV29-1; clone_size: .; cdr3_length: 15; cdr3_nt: TGCAGCGTTGAGAGCAGGGGGCTTCCGAGAGAGACCCAGTACTTC; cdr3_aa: CSVESRGLPRETQYF
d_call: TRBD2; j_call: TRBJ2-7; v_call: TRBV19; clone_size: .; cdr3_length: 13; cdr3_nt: TGTGCCAGTAGCGGGCCTAGCGGCTACGAGCAGTACTTC; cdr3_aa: CASSGPSGYEQYF
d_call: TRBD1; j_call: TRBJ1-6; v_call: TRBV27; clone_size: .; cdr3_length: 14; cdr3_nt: TGTGCCAGCAGTAGACAGGGGCATAATCCACCCCTCCACTTT; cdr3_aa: CASSRQGHNPPLHF
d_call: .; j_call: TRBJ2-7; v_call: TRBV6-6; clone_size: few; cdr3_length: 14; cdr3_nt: TGTGCCAGCAGTAATGGGCTCCCCTCCTACGAGCAGTACTTC; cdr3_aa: CASSNGLPSYEQYF
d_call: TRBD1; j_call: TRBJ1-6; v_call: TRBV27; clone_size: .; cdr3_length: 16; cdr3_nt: TGTGCCAGCAGTAGGACAGGGGTCACCTATAATTCACCCCTCCACTTT; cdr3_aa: CASSRTGVTYNSPLHF
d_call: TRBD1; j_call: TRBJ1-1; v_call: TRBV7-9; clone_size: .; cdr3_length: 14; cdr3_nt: TGTGCCAGCAGCTTCGGGACAGGGGTCACTGAAGCTTTCTTT; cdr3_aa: CASSFGTGVTEAFF
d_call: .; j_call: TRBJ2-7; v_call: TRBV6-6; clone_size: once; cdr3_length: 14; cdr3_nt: TGTGCCAGCAGTTACGAACAGGGACCCTACGAGCAGTACTTC; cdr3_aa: CASSYEQGPYEQYF
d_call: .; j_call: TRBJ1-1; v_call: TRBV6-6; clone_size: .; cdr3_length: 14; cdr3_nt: TGTGCCAGCAGTTACGACACAATGAACACTGAAGCTTTCTTT; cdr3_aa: CASSYDTMNTEAFF
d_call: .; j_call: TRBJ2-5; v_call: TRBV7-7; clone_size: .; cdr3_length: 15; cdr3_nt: TGTGCTAGCAGCTTGGCAGGGGAGCGTCAAGAGACCCAGTACTTC; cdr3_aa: CASSLAGERQETQYF
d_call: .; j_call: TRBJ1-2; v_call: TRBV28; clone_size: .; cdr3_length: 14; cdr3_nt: TGTGCCAGCACCCCACGGGGGAGGGGTGGCGGCTACACCTTC; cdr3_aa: CASTPRGRGGGYTF